This T cell receptor beta chain was obtained from a study of control samples from healthy donors and cancer patients (TCRdb year 2020). A remark on this clone: Its binding antigen is unknown. No base-level quality is on record; no much larger clone is a single base apart.

Library construction relied on the immunoSEQ multiplex PCR assay. The table comes from immuneACCESS by way of TCRdb, which keeps in-frame sequences with V and J called. Part of the clones is missing from these tables; in studies checked, under half for an unresolved V gene and the rest for unknown reasons. Recorded for this sample are some 73,000 clones; roughly 94% of them occurred a single time. Jointly, the top ten make up about 6% of the sample. The sample was blood. This receptor was taken from a woman aged 40 to 55 in good health.

CDR3 region: CASSLHSAGQPQHF. The nucleotide sequence is given as TGTGCCAGCAGTTTACACAGCGCCGGTCAGCCCCAGCATTTT. The rearranged segments are TRBV27 and TRBJ1-5; the D gene lacks a confident call. From the germline V gene (reference sequence), CDR1 is MNHEY and CDR2 is SMNVEV. V sheds 2 bases and J sheds 6 bases, leaving 11 bases between their ends. Spanning cysteine to phenylalanine, the CDR3 consists of 14 amino acids. Just CDR3 DNA is preserved here, 42 bases in frame from base 1.